The TCR beta chain under discussion was sequenced for a study of CD8+ T cells in alopecia areata. Note on this clone: The antigen remains unidentified.

Trimming stripped 1 base from V and 3 bases from J, with 16 bases between. Per germline, CDR1 MNHNS and CDR2 SASEGT. The CDR3 extends over 16 amino acids. Investigators sorted PBMCs to obtain both CD4+ and CD8+ T cells. The authors extracted RNA and reverse transcribed it into cDNA as the sequencing template. Repertoires were generated with immunoSEQ multiplex PCR, while TCRdb's copy carries only in-frame clones and drops some. The table records some 160,000 clones, 62% of them present only once. Study-wide results and limits: Sequencing of scalp samples also captures resident alphabeta T cells of normal skin. Clonality exceeded that of normal scalp in lesional scalp, most notably in alopecia totalis/universalis. Among patients, TCR sharing was less clear than in mice, a difference possibly due in part to HLA diversity in the patient population.

This sequence originates from a human donor in good health. The chain combines TRBV6-1 with TRBJ2-7; possible D gene TRBD1, 6 bases. Source material: CD8+ T cells sorted from blood. DNA of the CDR3: TGTGCCAGCAGTGAAGGTGGGGTAGGGACATACTACGAGCAGTACTTC. As protein: CASSEGGVGTYYEQYF.